This TCR beta chain was identified during a study of cytomegalovirus exposure and HLA in healthy donors. The study ran its PCR with 60 Vbeta and 13 Jbeta primers. Produced via immunoSEQ multiplex PCR; TCRdb's table is partial and in-frame only. The data contain more than 130,000 clones, around 73% of them seen just once; the ten biggest clones take up around 14%. The V gene's germline CDR1 is PRHDT and CDR2 FYEKMQ (reference sequence). V trimming: 6 bases; J trimming: 4 bases; junction bases outside the gene matches: 9. The CDR3 is 16 amino acids. Donors consisted of healthy bone marrow donors. The table lists this clone with a few counts.

Sequenced material: PBMCs. The chain uses TRBV13 and TRBJ2-2; the match to TRBD2 covers 9 bases. The sequence derives from a human donor in good health. CDR3 in DNA: TGTGCCAGCAGTTCCAAGGGCGGGAGGGCCACCGGGGAGCTGTTTTTT. Encoded protein: CASSSKGGRATGELFF.